This T cell receptor (beta chain) was sequenced during a study of blood T cell repertoires in COVID-19. Overall study: Specimens from acute and convalescent COVID-19 originated in the United States, Italy and Spain. In each case, the material was cDNA or gDNA derived from T cells, B-cell-depleted T cells, or PBMCs.

In the original analysis: How many nucleated cells were present was estimated from reference gene primer amplification. Only in-frame clones appear in the TCRdb table, and some are missing; sequencing was by immunoSEQ multiplex PCR. D and trimming were read from the DNA, whereas the V and J calls and clone size are those reported in that table. Of around 250,000 clones in the sample, about four fifths were seen once. This CDR3 is 17 amino acids long. Per germline, CDR1 LNHNV and CDR2 YYDKDF (reference sequence). The V and J ends lost 0 bases and 0 bases, in that order; junction bases with no gene match: 5.

The material sequenced was peripheral blood. This sequence joins TRBV15 and TRBJ1-3; 7 bases match TRBD1. The origin of this receptor is a man aged 45-65 years with active or convalescent COVID-19. The CDR3 region has the DNA TGTGCCACCAGCAGAGATCACGGGACAGCCTCTGGAAACACCATATATTTT. Its translation is CATSRDHGTASGNTIYF.